Shown below are 9 T cell receptor beta chains from a single sample sequenced in a study of T cell responses to AZD1222 COVID-19 vaccine. Libraries were prepared by immunoSEQ multiplex PCR; TCRdb keeps only in-frame clonotypes and omits some of them. The sample consists of 150,000 to 200,000 clones, around 94% of them appearing once. The sequenced sample was peripheral blood, obtained on day 0 of AZD1222 vaccination. The receptors here all came from an adult in good health.

V is TRBV10-1 and J is TRBJ1-2; the D gene is possibly TRBD1 (6 bases). In germline, CDR1 is WNHNN, CDR2 SYGVQD (reference sequence). V gave up 4 bases and J gave up 4 bases, with 10 bases separating them. The CDR3 has 13 residues. The CDR3 is CASSAQGTYGYTF. The CDR3 bases are TGCGCCAGCAGTGCACAGGGAACCTATGGCTACACCTTC.

The CDR3, as DNA: TGCGCCAGCAGCCAAGGACAGGAGGGGACCTATGGCTACACCTTC. The encoded protein is CASSQGQEGTYGYTF. The chain uses TRBV4-1 and TRBJ1-2, with D maybe TRBD1 (6 bases). V lost 1 base and J 4 bases, leaving 13 bases between the germline ends. This CDR3 spans 15 amino acids. The germline V gene has CDR1 MGHRA and CDR2 YSYEKL.

The V call is TRBV5-4, the J call TRBJ2-3, with 11 bases that match TRBD2. V lost 4 bases, J lost 5 bases, and 9 bases stayed unmatched. The length of the CDR3 is 16 residues. From germline, CDR1 is SGHNT and CDR2 YYREEE (reference sequence). DNA of the CDR3: TGTGCCAGCAGCATTACTAGCGGGAGTCGACTAGATACGCAGTATTTT. Protein product: CASSITSGSRLDTQYF.

This chain joins TRBV4-1 and TRBJ2-2; D unresolved. CDR1 and CDR2 (germline): MGHRA, YSYEKL. V gave up 0 bases and J gave up 6 bases, with 14 bases separating them. The CDR3 is 16 amino acids. CDR3 DNA sequence: TGCGCCAGCAGCCAAGATCCCCTCCTGGGCGCCGGGGAGCTGTTTTTT. Protein product: CASSQDPLLGAGELFF.

The rearrangement uses TRBV9 and TRBJ2-7, with unresolved D. Trimming took 3 bases from V and 6 from J, leaving 16 bases between them. This CDR3 is 14 amino acids long. The germline V gene has CDR1 SGDLS and CDR2 YYNGEE. CDR3 bases: TGTGCCAGCAGCGCATTAGAACCCCCCCTCGAGCAGTACTTC. This sequence encodes CASSALEPPLEQYF.

This clone occurred once. The chain employs TRBV18 and TRBJ2-1; D gene uncertain. This CDR3 spans 14 amino acids. Trimming left V 1 base short and J 2 bases short, with 6 bases between. In germline, CDR1 is KGHSH, CDR2 LQKENI. In DNA form, the CDR3 reads TGTGCCAGCTCACCACAGGGTACCTACAATGAGCAGTTCTTC. Translated, it gives CASSPQGTYNEQFF.

V gene TRBV30 combines with J gene TRBJ1-2; D is possibly TRBD1 (5 bases). The CDR3 is made up of 15 amino acids. The germline V and J ends were trimmed by 5 bases and 0 bases, with 16 bases remaining between them. Germline CDR1 GTSNPN, CDR2 SVGIG (reference sequence). Here the CDR3 DNA reads TGTGCCTGGGTTACCCGGGGGTATCCTAACTATGGCTACACCTTC. Encoded protein: CAWVTRGYPNYGYTF.

The CDR3 DNA is TGTGCCAGTAGTTTCGAACCGTCAGTCTCTTCCGGCTACACCTTC. This sequence encodes CASSFEPSVSSGYTF. The chain links TRBV19 to TRBJ1-2; the D is unclear. The CDR3 is 15 residues long. Germline assignment: CDR1 LNHDA and CDR2 SQIVND (reference sequence). Trimming cost V 5 bases and J 8 bases, with 21 bases left between them. Filled out from reference TRBV19 and TRBJ1-2, the complete variable domain reads DGGITQSPKYLFRKEGQNVTLSCEQNLNHDAMYWYRQDPGQGLRLIYYSQIVNDFQKGDIAEGYSVSREKKESFPLTVTSAQKNPTAFYLCASSFEPSVSSGYTFGSGTRLTVV.

This chain links TRBV27 with TRBJ1-1; the match to TRBD1 covers 7 bases. V lost 6 bases to trimming and J lost 4 bases; unmatched junction nucleotides: 11. Germline lookup yields CDR1 MNHEY and CDR2 SMNVEV (reference sequence). The CDR3 covers 15 residues. CDR3 DNA sequence: TGTGCCAGCAGCACCCTGGCCAGGGGGGGCACTGAAGCTTTCTTT. It encodes CASSTLARGGTEAFF.